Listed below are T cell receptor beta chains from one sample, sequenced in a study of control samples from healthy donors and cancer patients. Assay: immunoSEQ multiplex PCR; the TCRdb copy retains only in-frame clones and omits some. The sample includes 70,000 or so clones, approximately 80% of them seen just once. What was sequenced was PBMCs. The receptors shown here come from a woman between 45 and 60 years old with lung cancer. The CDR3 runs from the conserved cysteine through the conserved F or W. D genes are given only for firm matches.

DNA: TGTGCCAGCAGTCTGAGGGGGCAAAGTCAGCCCCAGCATTTT
CDR3: CASSLRGQSQPQHF
J: TRBJ1-5
D: TRBD1
V: TRBV28

DNA: TGTGCCAGCAGGCGGGACGGGGGTAATAACTATGGCTACACCTTC
CDR3: CASRRDGGNNYGYTF
J: TRBJ1-2
D: NA
V: TRBV28

DNA: TGTGCTAGTGGTTATCCGGACAGGCCTTACGAGCAGTACTTC
CDR3: CASGYPDRPYEQYF
J: TRBJ2-7
D: TRBD1
V: TRBV12-5

DNA: TGTGCCAGTAGTATGGAGGGTAGGCAGGGTCAGCCCCAGCATTTT
CDR3: CASSMEGRQGQPQHF
J: TRBJ1-5
D: NA
V: TRBV19

DNA: TGTGCCAGCAGGGGCCTTCCCTATGGCTACACCTTC
CDR3: CASRGLPYGYTF
J: TRBJ1-2
D: NA
V: TRBV2

DNA: TGTGCCAGCAGCTTCCTGGGGGCTTTCTCCTACGAGCAGTACTTC
CDR3: CASSFLGAFSYEQYF
J: TRBJ2-7
D: NA
V: TRBV11-2

DNA: TGTGCCAGCAGCTTAGGGACAGGCCCTCTCTATGGCTACACCTTC
CDR3: CASSLGTGPLYGYTF
J: TRBJ1-2
D: TRBD1
V: TRBV7-9

DNA: TGTGCCAGCAGTTGGGAAGGGGGGCTAGACACCATATATTTT
CDR3: CASSWEGGLDTIYF
J: TRBJ1-3
D: NA
V: TRBV6-5

DNA: TGTGCCAGCAGCGACCCCGGGGACTCTGGGGCCAACGTCCTGACTTTC
CDR3: CASSDPGDSGANVLTF
J: TRBJ2-6
D: NA
V: TRBV7-6

DNA: TGTGCCAGCTGGAACAGAAACACCATATATTTT
CDR3: CASWNRNTIYF
J: TRBJ1-3
D: NA
V: TRBV12-3/TRBV12-4

DNA: TGCGCCAGCATTAGCCGGGTTCGCTCTGGAAACACCATATATTTT
CDR3: CASISRVRSGNTIYF
J: TRBJ1-3
D: NA
V: TRBV10-1

DNA: TGTGCCAGCAGCCAACCCGGGACAGGTACCTATGGCTACACCTTC
CDR3: CASSQPGTGTYGYTF
J: TRBJ1-2
D: TRBD1
V: TRBV6-6